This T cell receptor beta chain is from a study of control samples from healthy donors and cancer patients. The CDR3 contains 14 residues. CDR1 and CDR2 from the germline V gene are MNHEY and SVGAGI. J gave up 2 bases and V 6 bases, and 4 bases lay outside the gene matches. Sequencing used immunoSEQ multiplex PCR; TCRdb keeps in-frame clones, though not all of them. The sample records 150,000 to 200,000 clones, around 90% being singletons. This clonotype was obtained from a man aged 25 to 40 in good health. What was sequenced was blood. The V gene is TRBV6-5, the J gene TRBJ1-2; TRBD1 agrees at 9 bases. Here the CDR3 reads CASRRDRVNYGYTF. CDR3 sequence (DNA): TGTGCCAGCAGAAGGGACAGGGTGAACTATGGCTACACCTTC.